This T cell receptor beta chain was identified during a study of glioma-infiltrating T cells (dated by TCRdb to the mid-2010s). A note on the overall study: TCR alpha- and beta-chain repertoires were sequenced from glioma tissue, non-neoplastic brain tissue and matched peripheral blood mononuclear cells. Each tissue-infiltrating repertoire was compared with the same patient's peripheral blood repertoire to measure divergence between tissue and blood T-cell populations. The paired cohort was made up of three low-grade glioma patients, 7 or 8 primary glioblastoma patients and three non-glioma patients who contributed non-neoplastic brain tissue. Beyond this particular receptor, the publication reports: VJ-independent divergence between tissue and blood was lower than expected in non-neoplastic patients but higher than expected in all gliomas, particularly low-grade gliomas. Small numbers underpinned the group comparisons: eight or nine glioblastoma patients, three low-grade glioma patients and three non-neoplastic patients. Very few CDR3 sequences were found to be shared between tissue and blood, and this scarcity was attributed to high CDR3 diversity and limited sampling.

The iRepertoire nested amplicon-rescue multiplex PCR (arm-PCR) platform was used to amplify TCR alpha and beta CDR3 regions from RNA. The input for one-step reverse transcription and amplification was about 85-400 ng of either tissue mRNA or PBMC total RNA. After bead purification, a secondary multiplex PCR added Illumina adapters, and libraries were gel-purified between 200 and 400 bp. Libraries carried internal 6-nucleotide barcodes used for demultiplexing. The libraries were sequenced on an Illumina MiSeq using 2x220 or 2x250 nucleotide paired-end reads. The study's processing was this. Paired reads were merged using FLASH 1.2.11 and aligned with BWA-MEM to the GRCh37 human genome, and TRA and TRB reads were then extracted. An IMGT-derived reference of cassette sequences and CDR3 motifs, with pseudogenes included, was used for V and J assignment. Reads were translated in three frames, and productive CDR3s were defined by a C…FGXG motif without stop codons. Unique combinations of V-J cassette pair and CDR3 amino acid sequence were defined as clonotypes. Reads were filtered by Hamming distance, thresholded by each sample's sequence error rate in mapped regions. TCRdb cleaned the public reads at Q25 with fastp, built clones with MiXCR and kept in-frame beta chains. A single entry per CDR3 protein holds the most common genes and DNA from its merged rows. What appears here as the V and J calls and clone size reflects TCRdb's work, not the paper's. The sample includes fewer than 200,000 distinct CDR3 sequences, with over 40% observed a single time. Over 4% of the sample is taken by the ten largest.

Remarks on this clonotype: This clone's antigen is unknown. No quality values exist for individual bases; no much larger clone is one base distant.

V is shortened by 0 bases, J by 7 bases, and the region joining them spans 22 bases. CDR1 and CDR2, per the germline V gene (reference sequence), are LNHNV and YYDKDF. Including cysteine and phenylalanine, the CDR3 has 17 amino acids. The CDR3 DNA has 51 bases and is translated from base 1. The rearrangement combines TRBV15 with TRBJ2-7, with the D segment possibly TRBD1 or TRBD2, each aligning over 5 bases. Specimen: glioma tissue, nonneoplastic brain tissue, or PBMCs (not recorded which). The receptor's source is a human donor with low-grade glioma or glioblastoma, undergoing nonglioma brain surgery, or in good health (not recorded which). The CDR3 protein: CATSRDIVAWGEEEQYF. In nucleotide form, the sequence is TGTGCCACCAGCAGAGACATCGTAGCGTGGGGCGAGGAAGAGCAGTACTTC.